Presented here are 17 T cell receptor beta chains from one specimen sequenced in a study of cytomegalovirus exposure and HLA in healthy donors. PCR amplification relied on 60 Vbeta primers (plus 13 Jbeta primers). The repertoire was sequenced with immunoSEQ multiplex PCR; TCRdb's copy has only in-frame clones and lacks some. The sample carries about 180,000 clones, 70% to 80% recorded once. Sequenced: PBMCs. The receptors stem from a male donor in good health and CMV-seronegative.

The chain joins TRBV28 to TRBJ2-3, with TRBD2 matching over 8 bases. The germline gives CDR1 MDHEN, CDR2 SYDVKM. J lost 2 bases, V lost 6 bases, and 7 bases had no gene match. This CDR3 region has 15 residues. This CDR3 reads CASSQLGGDTDTQYF. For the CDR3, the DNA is TGTGCCAGCAGCCAACTCGGGGGGGACACAGATACGCAGTATTTT.

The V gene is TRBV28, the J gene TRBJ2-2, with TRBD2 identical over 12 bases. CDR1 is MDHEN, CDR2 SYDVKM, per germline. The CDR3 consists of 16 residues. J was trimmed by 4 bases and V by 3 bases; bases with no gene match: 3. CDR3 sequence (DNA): TGTGCCAGCAGTTTGACTAGCGGGAGATCCACCGGGGAGCTGTTTTTT. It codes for CASSLTSGRSTGELFF.

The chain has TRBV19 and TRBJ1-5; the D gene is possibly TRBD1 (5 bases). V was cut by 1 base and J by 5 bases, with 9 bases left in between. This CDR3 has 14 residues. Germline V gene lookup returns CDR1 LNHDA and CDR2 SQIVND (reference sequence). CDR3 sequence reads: CASSIGEGDQPQHF. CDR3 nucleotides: TGTGCCAGTAGTATAGGAGAAGGGGATCAGCCCCAGCATTTT.

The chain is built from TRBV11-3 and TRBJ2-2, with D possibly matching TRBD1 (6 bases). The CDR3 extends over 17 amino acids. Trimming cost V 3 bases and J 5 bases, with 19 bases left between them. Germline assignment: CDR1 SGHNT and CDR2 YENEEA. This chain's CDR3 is CASSFRSTGNGTGELFF. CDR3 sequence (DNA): TGTGCCAGCAGCTTCAGGAGTACAGGGAATGGGACCGGGGAGCTGTTTTTT.

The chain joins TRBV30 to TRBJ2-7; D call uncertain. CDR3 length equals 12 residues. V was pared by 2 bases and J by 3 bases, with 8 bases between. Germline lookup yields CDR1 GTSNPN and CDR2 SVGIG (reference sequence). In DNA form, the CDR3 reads TGTGCCTGGAGTATCCAGTACTACGAGCAGTACTTC. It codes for CAWSIQYYEQYF.

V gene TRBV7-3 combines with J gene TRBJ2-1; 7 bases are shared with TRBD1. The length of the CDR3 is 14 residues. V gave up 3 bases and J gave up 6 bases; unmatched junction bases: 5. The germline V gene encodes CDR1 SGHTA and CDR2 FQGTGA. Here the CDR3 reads CASSFAGTVNEQFF. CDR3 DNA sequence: TGTGCCAGCAGCTTTGCCGGGACAGTCAATGAGCAGTTCTTC. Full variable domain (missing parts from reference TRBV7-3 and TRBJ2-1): GAGVSQTPSNKVTEKGKYVELRCDPISGHTALYWYRQSLGQGPEFLIYFQGTGAADDSGLPNDRFFAVRPEGSVSTLKIQRTERGDSAVYLCASSFAGTVNEQFFGPGTRLTVL.

CDR3 protein: CASSFFPGTSNEQFF. The CDR3, as DNA: TGCGCCAGCAGCTTTTTCCCCGGGACTAGCAATGAGCAGTTCTTC. V usage is TRBV5-1 and J usage is TRBJ2-1; 8 nucleotides align to TRBD2. J gave up 6 bases and V 2 bases, and 7 bases lay outside the gene matches. CDR3 size: 15 residues. Germline CDR1 reads SGHRS; CDR2 reads YFSETQ.

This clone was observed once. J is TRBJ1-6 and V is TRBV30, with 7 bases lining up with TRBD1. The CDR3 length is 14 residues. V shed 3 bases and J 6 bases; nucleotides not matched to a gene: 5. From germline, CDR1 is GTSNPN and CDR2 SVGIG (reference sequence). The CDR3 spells CAWSRDRINSPLHF. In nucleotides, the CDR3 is TGTGCCTGGAGCCGGGACAGAATTAATTCACCCCTCCACTTT.

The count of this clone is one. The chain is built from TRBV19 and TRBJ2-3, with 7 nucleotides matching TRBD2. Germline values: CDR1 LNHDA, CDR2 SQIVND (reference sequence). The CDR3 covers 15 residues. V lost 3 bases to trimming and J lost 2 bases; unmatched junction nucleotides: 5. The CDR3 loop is CASSITSGVTDTQYF. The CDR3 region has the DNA TGTGCCAGTAGTATTACCAGCGGGGTCACAGATACGCAGTATTTT. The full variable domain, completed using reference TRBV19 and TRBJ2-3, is DGGITQSPKYLFRKEGQNVTLSCEQNLNHDAMYWYRQDPGQGLRLIYYSQIVNDFQKGDIAEGYSVSREKKESFPLTVTSAQKNPTAFYLCASSITSGVTDTQYFGPGTRLTVL.

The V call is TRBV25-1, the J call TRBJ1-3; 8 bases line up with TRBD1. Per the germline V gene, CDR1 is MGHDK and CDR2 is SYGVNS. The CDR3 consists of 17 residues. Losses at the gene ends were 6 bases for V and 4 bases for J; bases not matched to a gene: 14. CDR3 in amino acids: CASSPLLQGAPGNTIYF. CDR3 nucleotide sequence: TGTGCCAGCAGCCCCCTCCTCCAGGGGGCGCCGGGAAACACCATATATTTT. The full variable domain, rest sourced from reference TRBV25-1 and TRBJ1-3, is EADIYQTPRYLVIGTGKKITLECSQTMGHDKMYWYQQDPGMELHLIHYSYGVNSTEKGDLSSESTVSRIRTEHFPLTLESARPSHTSQYLCASSPLLQGAPGNTIYFGEGSWLTVV.

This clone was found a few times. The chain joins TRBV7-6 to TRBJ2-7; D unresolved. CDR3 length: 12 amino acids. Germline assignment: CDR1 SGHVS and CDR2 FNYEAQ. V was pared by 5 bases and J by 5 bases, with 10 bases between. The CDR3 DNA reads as TGTGCCAGCAGCACTTTCGACAACGAGCAGTACTTC. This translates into CASSTFDNEQYF.

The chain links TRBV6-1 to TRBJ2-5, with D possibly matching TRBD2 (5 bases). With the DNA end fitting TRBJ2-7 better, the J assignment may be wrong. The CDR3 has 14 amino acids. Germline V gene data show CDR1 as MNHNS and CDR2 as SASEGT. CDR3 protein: CASKRAGDRYEQYF. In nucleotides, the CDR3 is TGTGCCAGCAAGAGGGCAGGTGATCGCTACGAGCAGTACTTC.

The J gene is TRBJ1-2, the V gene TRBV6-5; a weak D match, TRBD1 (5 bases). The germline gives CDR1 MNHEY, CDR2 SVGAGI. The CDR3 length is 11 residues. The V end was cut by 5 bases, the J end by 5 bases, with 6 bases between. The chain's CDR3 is CASSDRYGYTF. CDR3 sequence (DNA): TGTGCCAGCAGTGACAGATATGGCTACACCTTC.

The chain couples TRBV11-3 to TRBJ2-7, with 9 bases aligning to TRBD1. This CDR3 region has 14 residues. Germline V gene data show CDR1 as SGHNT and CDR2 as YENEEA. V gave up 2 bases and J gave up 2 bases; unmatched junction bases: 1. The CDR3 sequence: CASSLWTGAYEQYF. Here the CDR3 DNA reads TGTGCCAGCAGCTTATGGACAGGGGCCTACGAGCAGTACTTC.

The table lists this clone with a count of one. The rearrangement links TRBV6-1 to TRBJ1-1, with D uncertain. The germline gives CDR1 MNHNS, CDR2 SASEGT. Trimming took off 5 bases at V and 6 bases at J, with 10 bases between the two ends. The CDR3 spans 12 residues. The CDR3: CASSFIRAEAFF. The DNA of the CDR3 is TGTGCCAGCAGTTTTATACGGGCTGAAGCTTTCTTT.

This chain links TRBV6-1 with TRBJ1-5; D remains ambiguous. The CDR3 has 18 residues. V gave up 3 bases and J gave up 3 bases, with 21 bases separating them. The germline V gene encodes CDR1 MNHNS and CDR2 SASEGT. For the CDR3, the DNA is TGTGCCAGCAGTGAGGCGGGTGGTCTCGGGCAGAACAATCAGCCCCAGCATTTT. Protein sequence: CASSEAGGLGQNNQPQHF.

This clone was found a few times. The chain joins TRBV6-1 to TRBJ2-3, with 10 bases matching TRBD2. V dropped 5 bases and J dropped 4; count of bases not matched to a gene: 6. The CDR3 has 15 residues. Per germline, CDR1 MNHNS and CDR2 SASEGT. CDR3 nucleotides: TGTGCCAGCAGTACCCAGCGGGGGGGCCCAGATACGCAGTATTTT. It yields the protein CASSTQRGGPDTQYF.